A selection of T cell receptor beta chains follows, all from one sample in a study of early T cells in non-severe SARS-CoV-2 infection. MiXCR, run by TCRdb on the 5' RACE reads, gives a single entry per CDR3 protein. The sample lists 50,000 to 70,000 distinct CDR3 sequences, about 6% occurring once. The source material was whole blood, sampled at baseline. The receptors derive from an adult who was a healthcare worker with PCR-confirmed SARS-CoV-2 infection or an uninfected control (not recorded which). CDR3s include the opening cysteine and the closing phenylalanine or tryptophan. D genes are given only for firm matches. Size values are once, few and many counts, or a class for expanded clones, and some rows have none.

D	length	size	V	J	CDR3	DNA
.	14	few	TRBV20-1	TRBJ2-7	CSARDVTVDYEQYF	TGCAGTGCTAGAGATGTAACGGTCGACTACGAGCAGTACTTC
.	12	many	TRBV11-2	TRBJ1-1	CASSFVGGTAFF	TGTGCCAGCAGCTTCGTCGGGGGTACGGCTTTCTTT
TRBD1	13	few	TRBV12-3/TRBV12-4	TRBJ1-5	CASMDRGHQPQHF	TGTGCCAGCATGGACAGGGGGCATCAGCCCCAGCATTTT
TRBD2	15	many	TRBV20-1	TRBJ2-2	CSARVVAGDGGELFF	TGCAGTGCTAGAGTGGTAGCGGGAGACGGCGGGGAGCTGTTTTTT
.	13	many	TRBV9	TRBJ2-7	CASSDQSSYEQYF	TGTGCCAGCAGCGATCAGTCCTCCTACGAGCAGTACTTC
.	14	many	TRBV28	TRBJ1-4	CASRDSLDNEKLFF	TGTGCCAGCAGAGACTCCCTTGATAATGAAAAACTGTTTTTT
.	16	.	TRBV11-2	TRBJ1-1	CASSSVSQIGRSGAFF	TGTGCCAGCAGCTCCGTGTCGCAGATCGGACGAAGTGGGGCTTTCTTT
.	13	many	TRBV7-2	TRBJ2-7	CASSLPGVYEQYF	TGTGCCAGCAGCCTCCCTGGAGTTTACGAGCAGTACTTC
.	12	many	TRBV20-1	TRBJ2-7	CSASEAIHEQYF	TGCAGTGCTAGTGAGGCCATCCACGAGCAGTACTTC
TRBD2	15	many	TRBV18	TRBJ2-1	CASSPPGRAVREQFF	TGTGCCAGCTCACCTCCAGGGAGGGCCGTTCGGGAGCAGTTCTTC
.	19	many	TRBV15	TRBJ2-6	CATSRWGRSKISGANVLTF	TGTGCCACCAGCAGATGGGGACGCAGTAAAATCTCTGGGGCCAACGTCCTGACTTTC